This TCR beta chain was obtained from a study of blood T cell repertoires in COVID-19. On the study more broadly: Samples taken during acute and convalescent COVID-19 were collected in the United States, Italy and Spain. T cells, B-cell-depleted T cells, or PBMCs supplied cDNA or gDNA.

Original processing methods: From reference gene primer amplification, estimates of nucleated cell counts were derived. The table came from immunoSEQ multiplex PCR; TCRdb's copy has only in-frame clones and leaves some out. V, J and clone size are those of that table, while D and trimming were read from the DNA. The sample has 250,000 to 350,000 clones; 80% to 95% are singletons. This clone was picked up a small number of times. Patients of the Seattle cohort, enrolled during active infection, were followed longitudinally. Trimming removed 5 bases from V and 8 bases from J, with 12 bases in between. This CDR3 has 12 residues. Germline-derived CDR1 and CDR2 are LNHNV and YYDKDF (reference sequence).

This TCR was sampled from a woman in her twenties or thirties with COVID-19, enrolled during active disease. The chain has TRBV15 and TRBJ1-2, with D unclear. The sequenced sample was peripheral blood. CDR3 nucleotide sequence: TGTGCCACCAGCGCGGCGCTTGGCGGCTACACCTTC. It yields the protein CATSAALGGYTF.